The 26 T cell receptor beta chains given below trace back to one sample, sequenced in a study of control samples from healthy donors and cancer patients. Sequencing used immunoSEQ multiplex PCR; TCRdb keeps in-frame clones, though not all of them. The data hold under 30,000 clones, with about 90% observed a single time. The sample taken for sequencing was formalin-fixed, paraffin-embedded tissue. These TCRs come from a female donor with melanoma.

This CDR3 is CASSPGTGFGNEQFF. The CDR3 DNA reads TGCGCCAGCAGCCCTGGTACAGGTTTTGGCAATGAGCAGTTCTTC. The chain recombines TRBV5-1 with TRBJ2-1; D might be TRBD1 (5 bases). V dropped 4 bases and J dropped 6 bases, with 17 bases sitting between them. Looked up from germline, CDR1 is SGHRS and CDR2 is YFSETQ. The CDR3 spans 15 residues.

The rearrangement links TRBV9 to TRBJ1-6, with a possible D match to TRBD1 (5 bases). V lost 3 bases, J lost 9 bases, and 16 bases lay in between. The CDR3 totals 15 residues. Germline CDR1 reads SGDLS; CDR2 reads YYNGEE. Here the CDR3 DNA reads TGTGCCAGCAGCGAAGGAGGGACTACAATTTCACCCCTCCACTTT. Residues: CASSEGGTTISPLHF.

This clone appeared a few times. This rearrangement joins TRBV7-9 to TRBJ1-2; D gene uncertain. This CDR3 contains 15 residues. The germline gives CDR1 SEHNR, CDR2 FQNEAQ (reference sequence). The V and J ends lost 7 bases and 7 bases respectively, with 22 bases between them. The CDR3: CASNTGGLPYTGYTF. In DNA, the CDR3 is TGTGCCAGCAATACTGGAGGACTCCCCTATACTGGCTACACCTTC.

This sequence joins TRBV21-1 and TRBJ2-7; the table calls TRBD1, which could not be checked here. TRBV21-1 is reported as a pseudogene. The CDR3 contains 15 residues. This CDR3 is CARPIRDRLCYEQYF. The CDR3 bases are TGTGCCAGACCCATCCGGGACAGACTATGCTACGAGCAGTACTTC.

The V gene is TRBV9, the J gene TRBJ2-2; D could derive from TRBD1 or TRBD2 (5 bases each). The CDR3 contains 16 residues. The V end lost 3 bases, the J end lost 5 bases, and 17 bases lay between the germline ends. CDR1 and CDR2 from the germline V gene are SGDLS and YYNGEE. This CDR3 reads CASSGHGAARTGELFF. The CDR3 nucleotides read TGTGCCAGCAGCGGCCACGGGGCCGCAAGAACCGGGGAGCTGTTTTTT.

The chain joins TRBV30 to TRBJ2-2, with unresolved D. Germline-derived CDR1 and CDR2 are GTSNPN and SVGIG (reference sequence). V was cut by 1 base and J by 0 bases, with 15 bases left in between. This CDR3 has 17 residues. CDR3 amino acids: CAWSGLSATSNTGELFF. The CDR3 DNA sequence: TGTGCCTGGAGTGGTCTTTCGGCAACCTCGAACACCGGGGAGCTGTTTTTT.

This rearrangement joins TRBV5-1 to TRBJ2-5; 8 positions agree with TRBD2. The V gene's germline CDR1 is SGHRS and CDR2 YFSETQ. Unmatched junction bases numbered 5, after V lost 1 base and J lost 6 bases. The CDR3 length is 14 residues. This CDR3 reads CASSLTGGFQTQYF. CDR3 DNA: TGCGCCAGCAGCTTGACGGGGGGGTTTCAGACCCAGTACTTC.

V is TRBV2 and J is TRBJ2-5; TRBD2 is a possible D gene (5 bases). The CDR3 spans 12 residues. V was clipped by 7 bases and J by 5 bases, with 11 bases between them. Per the germline V gene, CDR1 is SNHLY and CDR2 is FYNNEI. Written as DNA, the CDR3 is TGTGCCAGCATGAGGGTGGAGGAGACCCAGTACTTC. Its protein product is CASMRVEETQYF.

The chain uses TRBV5-1 and TRBJ2-1; 13 nucleotides align to TRBD2. J was trimmed by 1 base and V by 4 bases; bases with no gene match: 2. The CDR3 sequence is 16 residues long. Germline values: CDR1 SGHRS, CDR2 YFSETQ. CDR3 nucleotides: TGCGCCAGCAGCCCGGGACTAGCGGGATCCTACAATGAGCAGTTCTTC. Residues: CASSPGLAGSYNEQFF.

The chain combines TRBV25-1 with TRBJ1-1; a possible D gene is TRBD1 (5 bases). The CDR3 contains 14 residues. V lost 3 bases, J lost 4 bases, and 12 bases lay in between. CDR1 and CDR2 from the germline V gene are MGHDK and SYGVNS. The CDR3 coding sequence is TGTGCCAGCAGTGAGAACCGGGACGGCACTGAAGCTTTCTTT. It codes for CASSENRDGTEAFF.

The CDR3 nucleotides are TGCAGTGCTAGTTCTCCAGGGGGTAACACTGAAGCTTTCTTT. Amino acid sequence: CSASSPGGNTEAFF. V usage is TRBV20-1 and J usage is TRBJ1-1; 7 nucleotides align to TRBD1. The length of the CDR3 is 14 residues. Trimming cost V 3 bases and J 2 bases; bases outside gene matches: 6. Germline loops: CDR1 DFQATT, CDR2 SNEGSKA (reference sequence).

The chain couples TRBV27 to TRBJ1-1; D ambiguous. The CDR3 is made up of 11 amino acids. V lost 6 bases and J lost 3, with 5 bases in between. CDR1 is MNHEY, CDR2 SMNVEV, per germline (reference sequence). Here the CDR3 reads CASRGYTEAFF. The DNA for the CDR3 is TGTGCCAGCAGAGGGTACACTGAAGCTTTCTTT.

The chain is built from TRBV6-5 and TRBJ2-3, with D hard to call. CDR3 length equals 12 residues. V was cut by 7 bases and J by 3 bases, with 8 bases left in between. Germline-derived CDR1 and CDR2 are MNHEY and SVGAGI. CDR3 sequence: CASIKNTDTQYF. The CDR3, as DNA: TGTGCCAGCATTAAAAATACAGATACGCAGTATTTT.

The CDR3 nucleotides read TGCGCCAGCAGCAACAGGGAGGAAGGGGAGCTGTTTTTT. Translation gives CASSNREEGELFF. The gene calls are TRBV5-1 and TRBJ2-2, with D perhaps assigned TRBD1 or TRBD2 (6 bases each). The V gene lost 4 bases and the J gene lost 8 bases, with 12 bases spanning the gap. The CDR3 contains 13 residues. Per the germline V gene, CDR1 is SGHRS and CDR2 is YFSETQ.

The rearrangement uses TRBV3-1 (or the pseudogene TRBV3-2) and TRBJ1-4; D gene unclear. Trimming cost V 4 bases and J 3 bases, with 12 bases left between them. The germline CDR1 and CDR2 sequences are LGHDT and YNNKEL (reference sequence). This CDR3 contains 15 residues. The CDR3 is CASSPGGLPNEKLFF. The CDR3 DNA follows: TGTGCCAGCAGCCCGGGAGGGCTTCCTAATGAAAAACTGTTTTTT.

This sequence joins TRBV6-5 and TRBJ2-3, with TRBD1 identical over 9 bases. V shed 7 bases, J shed 6 bases, and the junction held 8 bases outside the gene matches. There are 14 residues in the CDR3. The germline V gene encodes CDR1 MNHEY and CDR2 SVGAGI. CDR3 amino acids: CASIRTGVGDTQYF. CDR3 nucleotides: TGTGCCAGCATCAGGACAGGGGTAGGGGATACGCAGTATTTT.

The chain links TRBV5-3 to TRBJ1-5, with 7 bases aligning to TRBD1. Being an ORF, TRBV5-3 has a function that is uncertain. The CDR3 spans 17 residues. V was pared by 3 bases and J by 3 bases, with 12 bases of the junction left unmatched. As DNA, the CDR3 is TGTGCCAGAAGCTCGGGACAGTTAGGGCCTTACAATCAGCCCCAGCATTTT. It encodes CARSSGQLGPYNQPQHF.

V usage is TRBV6-1 and J usage is TRBJ1-6, with D perhaps matching TRBD1 (5 bases). Germline CDR1 and CDR2: MNHNS and SASEGT. The V and J ends lost 0 bases and 9 bases respectively, with 18 bases between them. This CDR3 comprises 17 residues. CDR3 amino acids: CASSEASPGTTTSPLHF. The CDR3 nucleotides read TGTGCCAGCAGTGAAGCTTCCCCTGGGACGACGACTTCACCCCTCCACTTT.

This clone was detected once. The chain carries TRBV6-8 and TRBJ1-2; 8 bases fit TRBD1. Per the germline V gene, CDR1 is MNHGY and CDR2 is SAAAGT. Unmatched junction bases numbered 4, after V lost 6 bases and J lost 7 bases. The length of the CDR3 is 12 residues. For the CDR3, the DNA is TGTGCCAGCAGCAGGGGGCTTTCTGGCTACACCTTC. Translating it yields CASSRGLSGYTF.

The rearrangement uses TRBV3-1 (or the pseudogene TRBV3-2) and TRBJ1-5; D gene uncertain. Germline V gene data show CDR1 as LGHDT and CDR2 as YNNKEL (reference sequence). The CDR3 covers 15 residues. Trimming removed 1 base at V and 2 bases at J, with 9 bases between. The CDR3 coding sequence is TGTGCCAGCAGCCAAGCTGGGAGGGGCAATCAGCCCCAGCATTTT. Its protein product is CASSQAGRGNQPQHF.

The chain recombines TRBV6-5 with TRBJ2-3; D uncertain. Per the germline V gene, CDR1 is MNHEY and CDR2 is SVGAGI. The CDR3 is made up of 16 amino acids. V was cut by 2 bases and J by 1 base, with 13 bases left in between. This chain's CDR3 is CASSYTPPGGTDTQYF. Here the CDR3 DNA reads TGTGCCAGCAGTTACACCCCCCCAGGAGGCACAGATACGCAGTATTTT.

This clone was seen just once. The CDR3 nucleotides read TGTGCCAGCAGCGAAAATTTGGTTCGGGGCAATCAGCCCCAGCATTTT. Protein product: CASSENLVRGNQPQHF. The genes are TRBV7-2 and TRBJ1-5; D ambiguous. The germline V gene has CDR1 SGHTA and CDR2 FQGNSA. Between the trimmed V and J ends, which lost 5 bases and 2 bases, there was a span of 16 bases. CDR3 size: 16 residues.

The chain combines TRBV6-2 or TRBV6-3 with TRBJ2-3; 11 bases align to TRBD2. This CDR3 is 18 amino acids long. The germline CDR1 and CDR2 sequences are MNHEY and SVGEGT. V lost 2 bases to trimming and J lost 2 bases; unmatched junction nucleotides: 9. The CDR3 DNA is TGTGCCAGCAGTTACCTCGTTCGACTAGCGGGATTCACAGATACGCAGTATTTT. Translated, it gives CASSYLVRLAGFTDTQYF.

The chain carries TRBV27 and TRBJ2-7; TRBD2 matches at 11 bases. The CDR3 totals 17 residues. The V segment lost 5 bases and the J segment 3 bases; nucleotides outside the gene matches: 12. Per the germline V gene, CDR1 is MNHEY and CDR2 is SMNVEV (reference sequence). The CDR3 region has the DNA TGTGCCAGCAGTCCAAACTCTTTGACTAGCGGGGACTACGAGCAGTACTTC. Its protein is CASSPNSLTSGDYEQYF.

The chain joins TRBV9 to TRBJ2-7; 9 bases are a match to TRBD2. With V trimmed by 6 bases and J by 5 bases, 12 bases remained unmatched. Germline CDR1 is SGDLS and CDR2 is YYNGEE. The length of the CDR3 is 15 residues. The CDR3 DNA follows: TGTGCCAGCACTCCCGTACTAGCGGGCGGGGACGAGCAGTACTTC. Its translation: CASTPVLAGGDEQYF. Complete variable domain (other parts from reference TRBV9 and TRBJ2-7): DSGVTQTPKHLITATGQRVTLRCSPRSGDLSVYWYQQSLDQGLQFLIQYYNGEERAKGNILERFSAQQFPDLHSELNLSSLELGDSALYFCASTPVLAGGDEQYFGPGTRLTVT.

On this clone itself: One end of the junction is discordant with germline, which a read error may explain. The rearrangement uses TRBV7-7 and TRBJ2-5; the match to TRBD1 covers 8 bases. Germline assignment: CDR1 SSHAT and CDR2 FNYEAQ (reference sequence). The CDR3 is 17 amino acids. CDR3 amino acids: CASSLRGTDRGRDTQYF. The CDR3 bases are TGTGCTAGCAGCTTAAGGGGGACTGACAGGGGACGAGATACCCAGTACTTC.